This passage covers 5 T cell receptor beta chains from one sample sequenced in a study of beta chain features in type 1 diabetes. The whole isolated RNA underwent reverse transcription, so sequencing captured expressed TCRB transcripts. The data were produced by immunoSEQ multiplex PCR, yet TCRdb's version contains in-frame clones alone and is incomplete. The repertoire holds under 350,000 clones, with 8% as singletons. The specimen sequenced was central memory CD4+ T cells from blood. These receptors all stem from a woman aged 18-29 years in good health.

The chain has TRBV7-2 and TRBJ2-7; D may be TRBD1 (5 bases). V was cut by 1 base and J by 6 bases, with 16 bases left in between. This CDR3 is built from 15 residues. Germline values: CDR1 SGHTA, CDR2 FQGNSA. The CDR3 DNA follows: TGTGCCAGCAGCTTAGGGTACAGTCAGGGTTCCGAGCAGTACGTC. As protein: CASSLGYSQGSEQYV.

The V call is TRBV18, the J call TRBJ1-6, with 7 bases fitting TRBD1. Germline loops: CDR1 KGHSH, CDR2 LQKENI. This CDR3 is 14 amino acids long. With V trimmed by 5 bases and J by 9 bases, 7 bases remained unmatched. CDR3: CASSTGAETSPLHF. CDR3 bases: TGTGCCAGCTCAACAGGGGCAGAGACTTCACCCCTCCACTTT.

This clone came up many times. The chain carries TRBV9 and TRBJ2-6; D uncertain. This CDR3 contains 14 residues. Germline V lookup: CDR1 SGDLS, CDR2 YYNGEE. The V and J ends lost 4 bases and 2 bases respectively, with 7 bases between them. The CDR3 protein is CASSSVAGANVLTF. In nucleotides, the CDR3 is TGTGCCAGCAGCTCCGTGGCTGGGGCCAACGTCCTGACTTTC.

This sequence joins TRBV7-2 and TRBJ2-4; no firm D call. Germline V gene data show CDR1 as SGHTA and CDR2 as FQGNSA. The germline V and J ends were trimmed by 6 bases and 15 bases, with 15 bases remaining between them. The CDR3 length is 11 residues. In DNA, the CDR3 is TGTGCCAGCAGGACTGGAGTTGACTTGTACTTC. This codes for CASRTGVDLYF.

V gene TRBV7-2 combines with J gene TRBJ2-4, with D unresolved. There are 19 residues in the CDR3. Trimming took off 3 bases at V and 0 bases at J, with 21 bases between the two ends. Germline V gene data show CDR1 as SGHTA and CDR2 as FQGNSA. In DNA, the CDR3 is TGTGCCAGCAGCTTCGGCGAATACCAAGTAGGGCTAGCCAAAAACATTCAGTACTTC. Protein sequence: CASSFGEYQVGLAKNIQYF.